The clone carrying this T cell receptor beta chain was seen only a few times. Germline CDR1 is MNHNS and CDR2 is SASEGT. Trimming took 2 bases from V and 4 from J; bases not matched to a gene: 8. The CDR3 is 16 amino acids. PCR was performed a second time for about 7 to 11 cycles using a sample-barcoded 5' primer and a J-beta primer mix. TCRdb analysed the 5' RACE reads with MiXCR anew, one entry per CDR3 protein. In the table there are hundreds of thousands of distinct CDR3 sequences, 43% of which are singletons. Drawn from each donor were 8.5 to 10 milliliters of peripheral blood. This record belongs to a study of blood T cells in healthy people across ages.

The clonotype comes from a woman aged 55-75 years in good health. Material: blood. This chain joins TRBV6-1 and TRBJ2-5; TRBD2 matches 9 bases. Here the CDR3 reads CASSEKGGLASETQYF. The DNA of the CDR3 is TGTGCCAGCAGTGAAAAGGGGGGACTAGCCTCAGAGACCCAGTACTTC.